The 4 T cell receptor beta chains below all came from one sample that was sequenced in a study of blood T cells in healthy people across ages. The use of a sample-barcoded 5' primer and a J-beta primer mix characterized a second PCR of roughly 7 to 11 cycles. Each CDR3 protein is one row after TCRdb ran MiXCR on the 5' RACE reads. The sample holds more than 1,000,000 distinct CDR3 sequences, around 27% seen once. The data were also submitted as part of a second study, on T cells of mothers and their children.

Sequenced material: blood. These receptors were collected from a girl aged 2-10 years in good health.

The chain carries TRBV13 and TRBJ1-1; D may be TRBD1 (5 bases). Germline values: CDR1 PRHDT, CDR2 FYEKMQ (reference sequence). Trimming removed 6 bases at V and 6 bases at J, with 14 bases between. CDR3 length equals 13 residues. CDR3 protein: CASSPGRRAEAFF. The CDR3 DNA reads as TGTGCCAGCAGTCCAGGGCGTAGGGCTGAAGCTTTCTTT. Looking up the rest from reference TRBV13 and TRBJ1-1 gives the full variable domain: AAGVIQSPRHLIKEKRETATLKCYPIPRHDTVYWYQQGPGQDPQFLISFYEKMQSDKGSIPDRFSAQQFSDYHSELNMSSLELGDSALYFCASSPGRRAEAFFGQGTRLTVV.

This clonotype was seen more than once but under ten times. The chain employs TRBV2 and TRBJ2-1; no firm D call. The germline V gene has CDR1 SNHLY and CDR2 FYNNEI. This CDR3 is built from 13 residues. V was clipped by 7 bases and J by 10 bases, with 17 bases between them. The CDR3 nucleotides read TGTGCCAGCAATCCGTCGCCTGTAGACGAGCAGTTCTTC. It specifies CASNPSPVDEQFF.

This clonotype turned up a few times. The chain joins TRBV11-2 to TRBJ1-2; D might be TRBD1 (5 bases). The CDR3 sequence is 14 residues long. The V end was cut by 5 bases, the J end by 4 bases, with 14 bases between. CDR1 is SGHAT, CDR2 FQNNGV, per germline. The CDR3 nucleotides read TGTGCCAGCAGCCCAGCAGGGAGCGCCTATGGCTACACCTTC. Protein product: CASSPAGSAYGYTF.

The chain uses TRBV10-3 and TRBJ1-1; 8 bases match TRBD1. The CDR3 is 15 residues long. Germline trimming cut 3 bases from V and 0 bases from J; bases unmatched to any gene: 3. Germline loops: CDR1 ENHRY, CDR2 SYGVKD. The CDR3 nucleotides are TGTGCCATCAGTGAAGCGGACAGGGTGAACACTGAAGCTTTCTTT. Its translation is CAISEADRVNTEAFF.